The rows below give T cell receptor beta chains drawn from one sample of a study of OX40 agonist ivuxolimab in advanced cancers. The protocol was immunoSEQ multiplex PCR, while the TCRdb copy is restricted to in-frame clones and leaves out a portion. The table lists around 86,000 clones, 85% to 95% of them singletons. This specimen consisted of CD4+ or CD8+ T cells sorted from blood, obtained in a trial of the OX40 agonist ivuxolimab. These receptors all stem from an adult with an advanced solid tumor such as melanoma, head and neck, liver or kidney cancer. The CDR3 runs from the conserved cysteine through the conserved F or W. The order of the fields is clone size, V gene, J gene, D gene, CDR3 protein, CDR3 DNA. A D gene is named only where the DNA matches it firmly. Rows may omit the clone size; those that give it use once, few, many or a size class.

abundance: -; v_gene: TRBV6-5; j_gene: TRBJ1-3; d_gene: -; CDR3aa: CASRADPGNTIYF; CDR3nt: TGTGCCAGCAGGGCGGACCCTGGAAACACCATATATTTT
abundance: -; v_gene: TRBV6-5; j_gene: TRBJ2-1; d_gene: -; CDR3aa: CASSYGREQFF; CDR3nt: TGTGCCAGCAGTTACGGCAGGGAGCAGTTCTTC
abundance: -; v_gene: TRBV9; j_gene: TRBJ2-7; d_gene: -; CDR3aa: CASSVGDNYYEQYF; CDR3nt: TGTGCCAGCAGCGTAGGAGACAATTACTACGAGCAGTACTTC
abundance: few; v_gene: TRBV28; j_gene: TRBJ1-1; d_gene: -; CDR3aa: CASSLLMNTEAFF; CDR3nt: TGTGCCAGCAGTTTGTTGATGAACACTGAAGCTTTCTTT
abundance: -; v_gene: TRBV7-2; j_gene: TRBJ1-5; d_gene: -; CDR3aa: CASSLSRGTNQPQHF; CDR3nt: TGTGCCAGCAGCTTATCACGGGGGACCAATCAGCCCCAGCATTTT
abundance: -; v_gene: TRBV19; j_gene: TRBJ1-6; d_gene: -; CDR3aa: CASRTPQNSPLHF; CDR3nt: TGTGCCAGTAGGACCCCACAGAATTCACCCCTCCACTTT
abundance: -; v_gene: TRBV6-5; j_gene: TRBJ1-1; d_gene: TRBD1; CDR3aa: CASSRQGLNTEAFF; CDR3nt: TGTGCCAGCAGTCGACAGGGATTGAACACTGAAGCTTTCTTT
abundance: -; v_gene: TRBV25-1; j_gene: TRBJ1-1; d_gene: -; CDR3aa: CASSASGVGLGTEAFF; CDR3nt: TGTGCCAGCAGTGCCTCCGGGGTAGGGCTGGGCACTGAAGCTTTCTTT
abundance: -; v_gene: TRBV5-1; j_gene: TRBJ1-1; d_gene: TRBD1; CDR3aa: CASNYRGRETEAFF; CDR3nt: TGCGCCAGCAACTACAGGGGGCGCGAAACTGAAGCTTTCTTT
abundance: -; v_gene: TRBV4-1; j_gene: TRBJ2-7; d_gene: -; CDR3aa: CASSQDKYDEQYF; CDR3nt: TGCGCCAGCAGCCAAGATAAGTACGACGAGCAGTACTTC
abundance: -; v_gene: TRBV6-5; j_gene: TRBJ1-4; d_gene: -; CDR3aa: CASSSPPEKLFF; CDR3nt: TGTGCCAGCAGTAGCCCACCTGAAAAACTGTTTTTT
abundance: -; v_gene: TRBV2; j_gene: TRBJ2-1; d_gene: -; CDR3aa: CASSGQVPYNEQFF; CDR3nt: TGTGCCAGCAGTGGACAGGTTCCCTACAATGAGCAGTTCTTC
abundance: -; v_gene: TRBV27; j_gene: TRBJ1-5; d_gene: -; CDR3aa: CASSPKQGGTQHF; CDR3nt: TGTGCCAGCAGCCCAAAACAGGGAGGGACCCAGCATTTT
abundance: -; v_gene: TRBV28; j_gene: TRBJ2-1; d_gene: TRBD2; CDR3aa: CASSGTSGYNEQFF; CDR3nt: TGTGCCAGCTCGGGGACTAGCGGCTACAATGAGCAGTTCTTC
abundance: -; v_gene: TRBV13; j_gene: TRBJ2-3; d_gene: TRBD1; CDR3aa: CASSFVTGTGDTDTQYF; CDR3nt: TGTGCCAGCAGCTTCGTCACCGGGACAGGGGACACAGATACGCAGTATTTT
abundance: -; v_gene: TRBV7-8; j_gene: TRBJ1-1; d_gene: -; CDR3aa: CASSPKPSRELNTEAFF; CDR3nt: TGTGCCAGCAGCCCCAAACCCTCGCGGGAGTTGAACACTGAAGCTTTCTTT
abundance: -; v_gene: TRBV2; j_gene: TRBJ2-1; d_gene: -; CDR3aa: CASSPNLGVGQGNEQFF; CDR3nt: TGTGCCAGCAGTCCGAACCTTGGGGTAGGACAAGGGAATGAGCAGTTCTTC
abundance: -; v_gene: TRBV7-8; j_gene: TRBJ2-5; d_gene: TRBD2; CDR3aa: CASSLGTSGGETQYF; CDR3nt: TGTGCCAGCAGCTTAGGGACTAGCGGCGGGGAGACCCAGTACTTC
abundance: few; v_gene: TRBV11-2; j_gene: TRBJ1-2; d_gene: -; CDR3aa: CASSPYQDSSYGYTF; CDR3nt: TGTGCCAGCAGCCCGTACCAGGACTCTAGCTATGGCTACACCTTC
abundance: -; v_gene: TRBV4-3; j_gene: TRBJ2-5; d_gene: -; CDR3aa: CASSRVETSFGETQYF; CDR3nt: TGCGCCAGCAGCCGAGTGGAGACTAGTTTTGGAGAGACCCAGTACTTC
abundance: -; v_gene: TRBV7-9; j_gene: TRBJ1-1; d_gene: TRBD1; CDR3aa: CASSSQGVPEAFF; CDR3nt: TGTGCCAGCAGCTCACAGGGGGTACCTGAAGCTTTCTTT
abundance: -; v_gene: TRBV5-1; j_gene: TRBJ2-7; d_gene: -; CDR3aa: CASSFSPGYEQYF; CDR3nt: TGCGCCAGCAGCTTCTCCCCAGGGTATGAGCAGTACTTC
abundance: -; v_gene: TRBV27; j_gene: TRBJ1-1; d_gene: -; CDR3aa: CASSLVMNTEAFF; CDR3nt: TGTGCCAGCAGTTTAGTAATGAACACTGAAGCTTTCTTT
abundance: once; v_gene: TRBV7-2; j_gene: TRBJ2-2; d_gene: -; CDR3aa: CASSPRAGATGELFF; CDR3nt: TGTGCCAGCAGCCCCAGGGCCGGGGCCACCGGGGAGCTGTTTTTT
abundance: once; v_gene: TRBV7-6; j_gene: TRBJ1-1; d_gene: -; CDR3aa: CASSPRGGTNTEAFF; CDR3nt: TGTGCCAGCAGCCCTCGGGGGGGCACGAACACTGAAGCTTTCTTT
abundance: once; v_gene: TRBV9; j_gene: TRBJ1-2; d_gene: -; CDR3aa: CASSPSEGYGYTF; CDR3nt: TGTGCCAGCAGCCCGAGCGAGGGCTATGGCTACACCTTC
abundance: -; v_gene: TRBV6-4; j_gene: TRBJ1-5; d_gene: -; CDR3aa: CASSDSFRGQPQHF; CDR3nt: TGTGCCAGCAGTGACTCTTTCCGGGGACAGCCCCAGCATTTT
abundance: -; v_gene: TRBV10-3; j_gene: TRBJ1-2; d_gene: -; CDR3aa: CAIRDPGLPLGYTF; CDR3nt: TGTGCCATCAGGGACCCGGGACTACCTCTCGGCTACACCTTC
abundance: once; v_gene: TRBV4-1; j_gene: TRBJ2-7; d_gene: -; CDR3aa: CASSPSAGLFYEQYF; CDR3nt: TGCGCCAGCAGCCCGTCCGCGGGACTCTTCTACGAGCAGTACTTC
abundance: few; v_gene: TRBV6-1; j_gene: TRBJ2-7; d_gene: TRBD2; CDR3aa: CASSGGLAGGTAYYEQYF; CDR3nt: TGTGCCAGCAGTGGGGGACTAGCGGGGGGCACCGCTTACTACGAGCAGTACTTC
abundance: -; v_gene: TRBV7-7; j_gene: TRBJ2-3; d_gene: TRBD1; CDR3aa: CASSSGTGVADTQYF; CDR3nt: TGTGCTAGCAGCTCCGGGACAGGGGTGGCAGATACGCAGTATTTT
abundance: -; v_gene: TRBV7-2; j_gene: TRBJ1-6; d_gene: -; CDR3aa: CASSTRTANSPLHF; CDR3nt: TGTGCCAGCAGCACCCGGACAGCCAATTCACCCCTCCACTTT
abundance: -; v_gene: TRBV11-2; j_gene: TRBJ1-3; d_gene: -; CDR3aa: CASSFPLQGDSGNTIYF; CDR3nt: TGTGCCAGCAGCTTTCCATTACAGGGAGACTCTGGAAACACCATATATTTT
abundance: -; v_gene: TRBV5-1; j_gene: TRBJ2-7; d_gene: -; CDR3aa: CASSLGRSYEQYF; CDR3nt: TGCGCCAGCAGCTTGGGACGGTCCTACGAGCAGTACTTC
abundance: -; v_gene: TRBV4-1; j_gene: TRBJ2-7; d_gene: -; CDR3aa: CASSQIRGEYEQYF; CDR3nt: TGCGCCAGCAGCCAAATAAGGGGTGAATACGAGCAGTACTTC
abundance: -; v_gene: TRBV7-9; j_gene: TRBJ2-5; d_gene: -; CDR3aa: CASSPAFRHQETQYF; CDR3nt: TGTGCCAGCAGCCCCGCTTTTCGCCATCAAGAGACCCAGTACTTC
abundance: once; v_gene: TRBV29-1; j_gene: TRBJ2-3; d_gene: -; CDR3aa: CSVEGLKTGTGSTDTQYF; CDR3nt: TGCAGCGTTGAAGGACTTAAGACTGGAACAGGGAGCACAGATACGCAGTATTTT
abundance: -; v_gene: TRBV7-8; j_gene: TRBJ1-5; d_gene: -; CDR3aa: CASSLLDRYSNQPQHF; CDR3nt: TGTGCCAGCAGCCTCCTGGACAGATATAGCAATCAGCCCCAGCATTTT
abundance: -; v_gene: TRBV6-5; j_gene: TRBJ1-2; d_gene: TRBD1; CDR3aa: CASPSLIDRAYGYTF; CDR3nt: TGTGCCAGCCCTTCCTTGATTGACAGGGCATATGGCTACACCTTC
abundance: once; v_gene: TRBV4-2; j_gene: TRBJ2-7; d_gene: -; CDR3aa: CASSQDLGSYEQYF; CDR3nt: TGTGCCAGCAGCCAAGATCTGGGTTCCTACGAGCAGTACTTC